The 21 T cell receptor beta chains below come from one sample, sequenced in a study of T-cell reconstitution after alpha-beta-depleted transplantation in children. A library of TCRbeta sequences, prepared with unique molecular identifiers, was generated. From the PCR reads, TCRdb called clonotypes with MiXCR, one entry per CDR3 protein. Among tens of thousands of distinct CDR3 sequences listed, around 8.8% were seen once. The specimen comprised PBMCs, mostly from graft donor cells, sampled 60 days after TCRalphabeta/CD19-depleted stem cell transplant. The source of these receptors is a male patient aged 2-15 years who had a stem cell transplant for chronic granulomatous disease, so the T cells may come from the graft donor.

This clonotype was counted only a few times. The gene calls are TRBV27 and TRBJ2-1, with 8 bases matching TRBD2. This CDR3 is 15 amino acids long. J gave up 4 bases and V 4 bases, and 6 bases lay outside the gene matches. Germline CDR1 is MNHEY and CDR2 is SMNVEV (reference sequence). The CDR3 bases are TGTGCCAGCAGTTCCCCCGGACTAGCTTACAATGAGCAGTTCTTC. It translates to CASSSPGLAYNEQFF.

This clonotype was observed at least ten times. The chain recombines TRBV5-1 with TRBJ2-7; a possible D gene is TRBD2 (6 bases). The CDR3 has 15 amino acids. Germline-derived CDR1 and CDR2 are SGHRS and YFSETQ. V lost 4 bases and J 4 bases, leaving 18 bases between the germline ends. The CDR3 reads CASSPGTPPGYEQYF. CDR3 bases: TGCGCCAGCAGCCCCGGGACTCCACCGGGGTACGAGCAGTACTTC.

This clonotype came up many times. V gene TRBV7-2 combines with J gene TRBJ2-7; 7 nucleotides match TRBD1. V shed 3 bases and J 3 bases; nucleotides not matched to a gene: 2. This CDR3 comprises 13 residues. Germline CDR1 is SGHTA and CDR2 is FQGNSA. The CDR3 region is CASSLGQFYEQYF. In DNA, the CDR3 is TGTGCCAGCAGCTTGGGACAGTTCTACGAGCAGTACTTC.

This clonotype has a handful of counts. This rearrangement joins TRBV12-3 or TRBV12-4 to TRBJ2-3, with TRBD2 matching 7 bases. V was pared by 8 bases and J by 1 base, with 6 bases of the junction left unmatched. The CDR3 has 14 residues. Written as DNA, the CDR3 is TGTGCCAGCCGGATTGCGGGGGGCACAGATACGCAGTATTTT. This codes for CASRIAGGTDTQYF.

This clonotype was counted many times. The CDR3 DNA is TGCAGTGCAGGGTACGAGCAGTACTTC. It translates to CSAGYEQYF. The V and J genes are TRBV20-1 and TRBJ2-7; D unclear. The V and J ends lost 6 bases and 4 bases respectively, with 4 bases between them. Per the germline V gene, CDR1 is DFQATT and CDR2 is SNEGSKA (reference sequence). This CDR3 spans 9 amino acids.

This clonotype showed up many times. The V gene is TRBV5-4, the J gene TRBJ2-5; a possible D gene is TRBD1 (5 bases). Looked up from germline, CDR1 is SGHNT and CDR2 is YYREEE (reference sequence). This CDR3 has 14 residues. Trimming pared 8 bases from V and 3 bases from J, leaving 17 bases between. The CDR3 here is CASNTDNREETQYF. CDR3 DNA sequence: TGTGCCAGTAACACGGACAACAGAGAAGAGACCCAGTACTTC.

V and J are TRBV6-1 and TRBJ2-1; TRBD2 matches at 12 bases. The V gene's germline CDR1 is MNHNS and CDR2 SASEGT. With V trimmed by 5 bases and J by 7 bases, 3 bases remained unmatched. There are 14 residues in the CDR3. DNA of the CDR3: TGTGCCAGCAGTCCCGGGACTAGCGGGAATGAGCAGTTCTTC. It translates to CASSPGTSGNEQFF.

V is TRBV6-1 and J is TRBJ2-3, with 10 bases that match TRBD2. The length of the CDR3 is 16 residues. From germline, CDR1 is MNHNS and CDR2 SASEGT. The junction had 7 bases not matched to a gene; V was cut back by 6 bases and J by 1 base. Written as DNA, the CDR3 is TGTGCCAGCAGCCAACGCGGGACTAGCGGCACAGATACGCAGTATTTT. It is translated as CASSQRGTSGTDTQYF.

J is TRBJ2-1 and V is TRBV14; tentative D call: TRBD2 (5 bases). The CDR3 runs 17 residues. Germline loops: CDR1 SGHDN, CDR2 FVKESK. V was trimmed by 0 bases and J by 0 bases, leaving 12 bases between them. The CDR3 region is CASSQEMGSGSYNEQFF. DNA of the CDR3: TGTGCCAGCAGCCAAGAGATGGGGAGTGGCTCCTACAATGAGCAGTTCTTC.

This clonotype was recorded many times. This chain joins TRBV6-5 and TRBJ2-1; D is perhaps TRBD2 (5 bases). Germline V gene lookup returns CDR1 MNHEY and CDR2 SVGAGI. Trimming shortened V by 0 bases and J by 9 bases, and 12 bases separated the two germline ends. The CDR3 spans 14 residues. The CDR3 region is CASSYSIAAGEQFF. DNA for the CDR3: TGTGCCAGCAGTTACTCGATAGCCGCGGGTGAGCAGTTCTTC.

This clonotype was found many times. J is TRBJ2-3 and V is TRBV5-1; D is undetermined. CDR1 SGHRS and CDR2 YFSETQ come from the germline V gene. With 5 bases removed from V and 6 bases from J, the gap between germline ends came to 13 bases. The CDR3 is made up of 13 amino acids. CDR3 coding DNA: TGCGCCAGCAGTCAGGCCGAGTGGGATACGCAGTATTTT. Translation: CASSQAEWDTQYF.

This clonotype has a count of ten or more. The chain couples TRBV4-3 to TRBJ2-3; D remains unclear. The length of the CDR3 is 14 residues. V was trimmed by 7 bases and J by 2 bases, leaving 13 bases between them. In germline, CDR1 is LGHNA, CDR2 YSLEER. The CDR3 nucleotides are TGCGCCAGCAAGTCGGACGTGATCACAGATACGCAGTATTTT. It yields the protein CASKSDVITDTQYF.

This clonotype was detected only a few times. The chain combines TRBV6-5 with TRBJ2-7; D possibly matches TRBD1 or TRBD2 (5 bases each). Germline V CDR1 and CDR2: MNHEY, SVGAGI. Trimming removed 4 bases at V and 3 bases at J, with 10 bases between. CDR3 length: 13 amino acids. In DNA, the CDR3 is TGTGCCAGCAGTTCAGGGCGGGTCTACGAGCAGTACTTC. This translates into CASSSGRVYEQYF.

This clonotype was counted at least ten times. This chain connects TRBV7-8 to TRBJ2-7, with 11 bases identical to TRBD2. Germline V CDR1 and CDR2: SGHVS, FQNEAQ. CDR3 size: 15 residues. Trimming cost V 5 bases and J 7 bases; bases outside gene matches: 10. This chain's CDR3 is CASSRNSGRAGEQYF. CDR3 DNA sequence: TGTGCCAGCAGCCGCAATAGCGGGAGGGCCGGAGAGCAGTACTTC.

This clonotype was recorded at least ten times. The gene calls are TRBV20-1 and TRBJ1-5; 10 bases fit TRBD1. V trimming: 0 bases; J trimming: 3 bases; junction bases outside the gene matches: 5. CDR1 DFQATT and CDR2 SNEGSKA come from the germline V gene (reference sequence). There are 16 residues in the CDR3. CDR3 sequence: CSARDRGQGLNQPQHF. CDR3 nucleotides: TGCAGTGCTAGAGATCGGGGACAGGGGCTCAATCAGCCCCAGCATTTT.

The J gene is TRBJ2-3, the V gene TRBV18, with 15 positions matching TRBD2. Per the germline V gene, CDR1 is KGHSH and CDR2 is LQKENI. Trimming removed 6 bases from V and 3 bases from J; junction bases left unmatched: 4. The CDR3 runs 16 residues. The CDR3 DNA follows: TGTGCCAGCTCGGAGGGACTAGCGGGAGGAACAGATACGCAGTATTTT. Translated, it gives CASSEGLAGGTDTQYF.

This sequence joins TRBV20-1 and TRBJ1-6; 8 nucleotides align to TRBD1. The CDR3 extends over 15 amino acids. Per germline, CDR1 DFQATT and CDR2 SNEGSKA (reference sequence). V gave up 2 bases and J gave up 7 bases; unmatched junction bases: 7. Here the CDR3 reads CSARPGGVGNSPLHF. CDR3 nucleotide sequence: TGCAGTGCTAGACCAGGGGGCGTAGGGAATTCACCCCTCCACTTT.

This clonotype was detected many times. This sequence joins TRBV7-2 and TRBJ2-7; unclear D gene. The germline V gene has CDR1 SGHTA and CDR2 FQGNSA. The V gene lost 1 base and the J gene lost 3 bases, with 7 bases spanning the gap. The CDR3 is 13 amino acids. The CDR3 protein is CASSLVGGYEQYF. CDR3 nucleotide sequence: TGTGCCAGCAGCTTAGTTGGCGGCTACGAGCAGTACTTC.

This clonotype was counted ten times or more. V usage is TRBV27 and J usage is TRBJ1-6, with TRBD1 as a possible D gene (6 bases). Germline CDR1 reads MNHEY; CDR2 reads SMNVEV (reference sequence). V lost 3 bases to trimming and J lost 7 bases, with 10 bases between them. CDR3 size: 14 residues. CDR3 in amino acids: CASSFGRGNSPLHF. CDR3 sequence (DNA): TGTGCCAGCAGTTTTGGCAGGGGAAATTCACCCCTCCACTTT.

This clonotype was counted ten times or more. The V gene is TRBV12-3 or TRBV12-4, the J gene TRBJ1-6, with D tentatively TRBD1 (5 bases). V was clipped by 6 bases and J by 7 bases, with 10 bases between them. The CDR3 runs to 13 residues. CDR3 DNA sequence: TGTGCCAGCAGCAGGGTAGGAAATTCACCCCTCCACTTT. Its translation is CASSRVGNSPLHF.

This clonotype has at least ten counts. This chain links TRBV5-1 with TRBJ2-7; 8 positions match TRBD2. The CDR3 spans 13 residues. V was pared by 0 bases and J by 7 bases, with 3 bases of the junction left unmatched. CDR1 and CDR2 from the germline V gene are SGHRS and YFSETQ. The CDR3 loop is CASSLVLAGEQYF. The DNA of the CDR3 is TGCGCCAGCAGCTTGGTTCTAGCGGGTGAGCAGTACTTC. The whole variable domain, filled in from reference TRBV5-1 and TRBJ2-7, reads KAGVTQTPRYLIKTRGQQVTLSCSPISGHRSVSWYQQTPGQGLQFLFEYFSETQRNKGNFPGRFSGRQFSNSRSEMNVSTLELGDSALYLCASSLVLAGEQYFGPGTRLTVT.